This T cell receptor beta chain derives from a study of blood T cell repertoires in COVID-19. Study details: The United States, Italy and Spain provided the acute and convalescent COVID-19 samples. T cells, B-cell-depleted T cells, or PBMCs provided the cDNA or gDNA that served as material.

Authors' processing steps: From reference gene primer amplification, estimates of nucleated cell counts were derived. The repertoire was sequenced with immunoSEQ multiplex PCR; TCRdb's copy has only in-frame clones and lacks some. V and J calls and clone size are those listed in that table; D and trimming were worked out from the DNA. The table shows about 400,000 clones, with approximately 90% occurring only once. With 2 bases removed from V and 1 base from J, the gap between germline ends came to 8 bases. The CDR3 extends over 14 amino acids. Germline V gene data show CDR1 as SNHLY and CDR2 as FYNNEI.

The chain employs TRBV2 and TRBJ2-5; no firm D call. Sequenced material: peripheral blood. This sequence was found in a woman aged 25 to 39 with acute or convalescent COVID-19. CDR3: CASSEWAFQETQYF. The CDR3 DNA is TGTGCCAGCAGTGAATGGGCGTTCCAAGAGACCCAGTACTTC.